Following are 26 T cell receptor beta chains from one sample sequenced in a study of T cells in Graves' hyperthyroidism and ophthalmopathy. Using RNA transcripts as the source, TCR beta CDR3 regions were amplified. The TCR CDR3 first-round RT-PCR relied on the HTBI primer set. TCRdb fed the multiplex PCR reads into MiXCR, producing one record per CDR3 protein. The sample includes hundreds of thousands of distinct CDR3 sequences, about 19% of them seen just once. The sequenced sample was blood. The receptor source for this set is a woman between 50 and 59 years old with Graves' hyperthyroidism that later progressed to Graves' ophthalmopathy.

There are many counts of this clonotype. The rearrangement joins TRBV11-2 to TRBJ2-2; 9 bases are shared with TRBD1. The CDR3 consists of 18 residues. V was clipped by 5 bases and J by 0 bases; unmatched bases: 10. From germline, CDR1 is SGHAT and CDR2 FQNNGV. As DNA, the CDR3 is TGTGCCAGCAGCCAGCGGGACAGGGTTCTTTCGAACACCGGGGAGCTGTTTTTT. Translated: CASSQRDRVLSNTGELFF.

The rearrangement uses TRBV11-2 and TRBJ2-1; 7 bases agree with TRBD2. V shed 3 bases and J 3 bases; nucleotides not matched to a gene: 8. Germline lookup yields CDR1 SGHAT and CDR2 FQNNGV. The CDR3 consists of 16 residues. The CDR3 sequence is CASSFLGLVRYNEQFF. The CDR3 DNA reads as TGTGCCAGCAGCTTCCTCGGACTAGTTCGCTACAATGAGCAGTTCTTC.

The V and J genes are TRBV5-8 and TRBJ2-7; D possibly uses TRBD1 or TRBD2 (6 bases each). With 6 bases removed from V and 3 bases from J, the gap between germline ends came to 13 bases. In germline, CDR1 is SGHTS, CDR2 YDEGEE. The CDR3 is made up of 13 amino acids. CDR3 sequence: CASTYRGDYEQYF. The DNA for the CDR3 is TGTGCCAGCACCTATAGGGGGGACTACGAGCAGTACTTC.

This clonotype was counted ten times or more. V gene TRBV6-5 combines with J gene TRBJ2-5; D might be TRBD2 (6 bases). The CDR3 is 14 residues long. Germline V gives CDR1 MNHEY, CDR2 SVGAGI. Deletions cut 0 bases from V and 5 bases from J, with 10 bases between. CDR3 in amino acids: CASSYSKGRETQYF. DNA of the CDR3: TGTGCCAGCAGTTACTCGAAGGGGAGGGAGACCCAGTACTTC.

This clonotype occurred many times. This chain joins TRBV11-2 and TRBJ1-3, with TRBD1 as a possible D gene (6 bases). V dropped 5 bases and J dropped 8 bases, with 13 bases sitting between them. This CDR3 is built from 13 residues. Germline lookup yields CDR1 SGHAT and CDR2 FQNNGV. CDR3 sequence: CASSRLRGDTIYF. In nucleotides, the CDR3 is TGTGCCAGCAGCCGACTCAGGGGAGACACCATATATTTT.

This clonotype has only a few counts. V gene TRBV12-3 or TRBV12-4 combines with J gene TRBJ2-7; perhaps TRBD2 as D (5 bases). This CDR3 is 13 amino acids long. The ends were cut back, 3 bases at V and 6 bases at J, with 12 bases in the middle. DNA for the CDR3: TGTGCCAGCAGTTTCGGGGTCGGTGGCGAGCAGTACTTC. It encodes CASSFGVGGEQYF.

This clonotype has at least ten counts. This chain links TRBV12-3 or TRBV12-4 with TRBJ2-7; 8 nucleotides match TRBD1. CDR3 size: 16 residues. After removal of 5 bases from V and 0 bases from J, the junction contained 9 bases not matched to a gene. The CDR3 DNA reads TGTGCCAGCAGTCAGGACAGGGCAGGAGACTCCTACGAGCAGTACTTC. Encoded protein: CASSQDRAGDSYEQYF.

Details on this clonotype: A much bigger clone sits one base away, suggesting this may be a read error. V is TRBV2 and J is TRBJ2-3; D uncertain. Germline V gives CDR1 SNHLY, CDR2 FYNNEI. This CDR3 spans 13 amino acids. The CDR3 DNA sequence: TGTGCCAGCAGTGAAAGCCCCGAAGATGCGCAGTATTTT. Amino acid sequence: CASSESPEDAQYF.

This clonotype was seen ten or more times. The chain has TRBV3-1 and TRBJ2-7, with 11 nucleotides matching TRBD1. The CDR3 sequence is 13 residues long. V shed 7 bases and J 6 bases; nucleotides not matched to a gene: 5. From germline, CDR1 is LGHDT and CDR2 YNNKEL (reference sequence). CDR3 residues: CASTRTGGAEQYF. The CDR3 bases are TGTGCCAGCACCAGGACAGGGGGCGCCGAGCAGTACTTC.

This clonotype was seen many times. The V and J genes are TRBV12-3 or TRBV12-4 and TRBJ1-5; D perhaps matches TRBD1 (5 bases). V lost 0 bases to trimming and J lost 7 bases, with 10 bases between them. CDR3 length: 14 residues. CDR3 bases: TGTGCCAGCAGTTTAGCGGAGCGGGGGCAGCCCCAGCATTTT. The encoded protein is CASSLAERGQPQHF.

This rearrangement joins TRBV6-1 to TRBJ2-1, with 9 nucleotides matching TRBD2. Germline CDR1 MNHNS, CDR2 SASEGT. The trim removed 7 bases at V and 8 bases at J, leaving 12 bases unmatched. CDR3 length: 15 amino acids. CDR3 in DNA: TGTGCCAGCACCTCCCTCTCTAGCGGGGACTATGAGCAGTTCTTC. This translates into CASTSLSSGDYEQFF.

This clonotype has just a few counts. The gene calls are TRBV12-3 or TRBV12-4 and TRBJ2-5, with 10 nucleotides matching TRBD2. Trimming at V came to 3 bases and at J to 3 bases, leaving 4 bases not matched to a gene. The CDR3 sequence is 15 residues long. This CDR3 reads CASSFRSGGEETQYF. The CDR3 DNA reads TGTGCCAGCAGTTTCCGGAGCGGGGGGGAAGAGACCCAGTACTTC.

This clonotype came up many times. The J gene is TRBJ1-2, the V gene TRBV2; the D is unclear. The CDR3 contains 13 residues. CDR1 is SNHLY, CDR2 FYNNEI, per germline. V dropped 4 bases and J dropped 8 bases, with 14 bases sitting between them. CDR3 protein: CASSGSRESGYTF. CDR3 nucleotides: TGTGCCAGCAGTGGGTCGAGAGAGAGCGGCTACACCTTC. Using reference TRBV2 and TRBJ1-2 for the parts outside the CDR3, the full variable domain is EPEVTQTPSHQVTQMGQEVILRCVPISNHLYFYWYRQILGQKVEFLVSFYNNEISEKSEIFDDQFSVERPDGSNFTLKIRSTKLEDSAMYFCASSGSRESGYTFGSGTRLTVV.

This clonotype showed up many times. The chain joins TRBV2 to TRBJ2-5; 9 bases match TRBD1. This CDR3 contains 15 residues. Germline assignment: CDR1 SNHLY and CDR2 FYNNEI. Germline trimming cut 6 bases from V and 2 bases from J; bases unmatched to any gene: 7. CDR3 DNA: TGTGCCAGCAGCCTGACAGGGGGGATGCAAGAGACCCAGTACTTC. It encodes CASSLTGGMQETQYF.

This clonotype was found many times. The chain couples TRBV11-2 to TRBJ2-7; D possibly corresponds to TRBD2 (6 bases). Germline V CDR1 and CDR2: SGHAT, FQNNGV. The CDR3 loop spans 13 amino acids. The V gene lost 5 bases and the J gene lost 3 bases, with 11 bases spanning the gap. This CDR3 reads CASSKEDYYEQYF. In DNA form, the CDR3 reads TGTGCCAGCAGCAAAGAGGACTACTACGAGCAGTACTTC.

The table lists this clonotype with many counts. The chain employs TRBV18 and TRBJ2-2, with D unclear. The germline V gene encodes CDR1 KGHSH and CDR2 LQKENI. V was pared by 7 bases and J by 0 bases, with 12 bases between. This CDR3 is 15 amino acids long. The CDR3 DNA sequence: TGTGCCAGCTTCCTATACGACACGAACACCGGGGAGCTGTTTTTT. Its translation: CASFLYDTNTGELFF.

In its sample, this clonotype was seen many times. V usage is TRBV18 and J usage is TRBJ1-1; 7 bases line up with TRBD1. J lost 1 base, V lost 6 bases, and 11 bases had no gene match. Germline V gives CDR1 KGHSH, CDR2 LQKENI. The CDR3 spans 16 residues. The CDR3: CASSGVGGQPNTEAFF. CDR3 bases: TGTGCCAGCTCCGGGGTTGGGGGACAGCCGAACACTGAAGCTTTCTTT.

This clonotype was seen many times. The chain joins TRBV5-4 to TRBJ2-3, with 7 bases lining up with TRBD2. Trimming removed 0 bases from V and 6 bases from J; junction bases left unmatched: 4. CDR3 size: 14 residues. CDR1 and CDR2 from the germline V gene are SGHNT and YYREEE (reference sequence). CDR3: CASSLVGSGDTQYF. CDR3 DNA: TGTGCCAGCAGCTTGGTGGGTAGCGGGGATACGCAGTATTTT.

The CDR3 here is CATDDGPYEQYF. The CDR3 DNA reads TGTGCCACAGATGACGGTCCCTACGAGCAGTACTTC. This chain connects TRBV10-3 to TRBJ2-7; D uncertain. This CDR3 has 12 amino acids. Germline CDR1 and CDR2: ENHRY and SYGVKD. The V gene lost 10 bases and the J gene lost 2 bases, with 12 bases spanning the gap.

This clonotype was observed a few times. The rearrangement uses TRBV4-2 and TRBJ2-7, with D tentatively TRBD2 (6 bases). Trimming pared 4 bases from V and 4 bases from J, leaving 17 bases between. This CDR3 spans 15 amino acids. Germline V lookup: CDR1 LGHNA, CDR2 YNFKEQ. The DNA for the CDR3 is TGTGCCAGCAGCCCTCAGCCCCGGGACTTATACGAGCAGTACTTC. Its protein product is CASSPQPRDLYEQYF.

This clonotype was seen a few times. J is TRBJ2-3 and V is TRBV6-1, with TRBD2 matching over 9 bases. CDR1 MNHNS and CDR2 SASEGT come from the germline V gene. CDR3 length equals 17 residues. J gave up 4 bases and V 6 bases, and 14 bases lay outside the gene matches. CDR3 residues: CASRKGLAGGGADTQYF. Written as DNA, the CDR3 is TGTGCCAGCAGGAAGGGGCTTGCGGGCGGGGGGGCAGATACGCAGTATTTT.

The chain has TRBV11-3 and TRBJ2-7, with 9 positions matching TRBD2. Germline V gene data show CDR1 as SGHNT and CDR2 as YENEEA. CDR3 length equals 15 residues. V trimming: 5 bases; J trimming: 5 bases; junction bases outside the gene matches: 10. The DNA of the CDR3 is TGTGCCAGCAGCCCCTTAGCGGGAGCCCCCCACGAGCAGTACTTC. It is translated as CASSPLAGAPHEQYF.

This clonotype was picked up a small number of times. The rearrangement joins TRBV10-3 to TRBJ2-7; D call uncertain. Trimming removed 0 bases at V and 0 bases at J, with 12 bases between. Germline V gene data show CDR1 as ENHRY and CDR2 as SYGVKD. CDR3 size: 16 residues. The chain's CDR3 is CAISESISGDSYEQYF. The CDR3, as DNA: TGTGCCATCAGTGAGTCAATATCTGGGGACTCCTACGAGCAGTACTTC.

Many counts were recorded for this clonotype. This sequence joins TRBV12-3 or TRBV12-4 and TRBJ1-2; weak D call: TRBD1 (5 bases). Deletions cut 2 bases from V and 2 bases from J, with 12 bases between. This CDR3 has 15 amino acids. The CDR3 coding sequence is TGTGCCAGCAGTTTATCCCGGGGGAGGAACTATGGCTACACCTTC. As protein: CASSLSRGRNYGYTF.

Ten or more counts support this clonotype. The V and J genes are TRBV2 and TRBJ1-5; possible D gene TRBD1, 5 bases. This CDR3 has 15 residues. CDR1 SNHLY and CDR2 FYNNEI come from the germline V gene. Trimming stripped 0 bases from V and 3 bases from J, with 9 bases between. CDR3 in DNA: TGTGCCAGCAGTGAAGCGGGGCACCTCAATCAGCCCCAGCATTTT. Its protein is CASSEAGHLNQPQHF.

The J gene is TRBJ2-4, the V gene TRBV2, with unresolved D. Germline V gene lookup returns CDR1 SNHLY and CDR2 FYNNEI. V was clipped by 5 bases and J by 0 bases, with 5 bases between them. The CDR3 consists of 13 residues. This CDR3 is CASSTLAKNIQYF. CDR3 bases: TGTGCCAGCAGTACTTTAGCCAAAAACATTCAGTACTTC.